The 29 T cell receptor beta chains given below trace back to one sample, sequenced in a study of blood T cell repertoires in COVID-19. The table came from immunoSEQ multiplex PCR; TCRdb's copy has only in-frame clones and leaves some out. The sample includes 350,000 or so clones, roughly 88% of them seen just once. Sequenced input: peripheral blood. The receptor source for this set is a woman aged 30 to 39 with COVID-19, enrolled during active disease.

The chain is built from TRBV6-6 and TRBJ2-1; the match to TRBD2 covers 12 bases. The germline V gene encodes CDR1 MNHNY and CDR2 SVGAGI (reference sequence). This CDR3 has 13 residues. With 6 bases clipped from V and 10 bases from J, the junction kept 4 bases outside the gene matches. CDR3 sequence (DNA): TGTGCCAGCAGACTCGGGACTAGCGGGGAGCAGTTCTTC. It yields the protein CASRLGTSGEQFF.

The chain combines TRBV5-4 with TRBJ1-1; D remains unclear. This CDR3 is 13 amino acids long. Trimming shortened V by 4 bases and J by 4 bases, and 11 bases separated the two germline ends. The germline V gene encodes CDR1 SGHNT and CDR2 YYREEE (reference sequence). The CDR3 is CASSPPRGTEAFF. The CDR3 DNA is TGTGCCAGCAGCCCCCCTCGCGGCACTGAAGCTTTCTTT.

J is TRBJ1-5 and V is TRBV2; D is undetermined. The germline CDR1 and CDR2 sequences are SNHLY and FYNNEI. V was pared by 4 bases and J by 5 bases, with 12 bases between. CDR3 length: 14 residues. DNA of the CDR3: TGTGCCAGCAGTGCAAAAACATTTTATCAGCCCCAGCATTTT. As protein: CASSAKTFYQPQHF.

In its sample, this clone was seen once. The V call is TRBV2, the J call TRBJ2-5; TRBD1 is a possible D gene (7 bases). The germline CDR1 and CDR2 sequences are SNHLY and FYNNEI. V lost 6 bases to trimming and J lost 8 bases, with 13 bases between them. This CDR3 comprises 12 residues. The CDR3 here is CASSPEGATQYF. In nucleotides, the CDR3 is TGTGCCAGCAGCCCGGAGGGGGCCACCCAGTACTTC. The variable domain in full, completed from reference TRBV2 and TRBJ2-5, reads EPEVTQTPSHQVTQMGQEVILRCVPISNHLYFYWYRQILGQKVEFLVSFYNNEISEKSEIFDDQFSVERPDGSNFTLKIRSTKLEDSAMYFCASSPEGATQYFGPGTRLLVL.

V is TRBV3-1 (or the pseudogene TRBV3-2) and J is TRBJ2-7; TRBD2 agrees at 13 bases. CDR1 LGHDT and CDR2 YNNKEL come from the germline V gene (reference sequence). Trimming took 3 bases from V and 3 from J; bases not matched to a gene: 2. CDR3 length equals 15 residues. The CDR3 nucleotides read TGTGCCAGCAGCCAGGGACTAGCGGGGTTCTACGAGCAGTACGTC. This gives the protein CASSQGLAGFYEQYV.

The chain combines TRBV6-5 with TRBJ2-7; TRBD1 matches 7 bases. J gave up 2 bases and V 6 bases, and 7 bases lay outside the gene matches. This CDR3 region has 14 residues. Germline CDR1 and CDR2: MNHEY and SVGAGI. The CDR3: CASRYDRVPYEQYV. In nucleotides, the CDR3 is TGTGCCAGCAGATACGACAGGGTCCCCTACGAGCAGTACGTC.

The chain is built from TRBV29-1 and TRBJ2-4, with 11 nucleotides matching TRBD1. The CDR3 runs 13 residues. Unmatched junction bases numbered 4, after V lost 6 bases and J lost 6 bases. The germline gives CDR1 SQVTM, CDR2 ANQGSEA. CDR3 loop: CSVTGTGGNIQYF. CDR3 in DNA: TGCAGCGTCACCGGGACAGGGGGAAACATTCAGTACTTC.

This clone was found once. The rearrangement uses TRBV13 and TRBJ2-1, with D tentatively TRBD1 (5 bases). Germline V gene data show CDR1 as PRHDT and CDR2 as FYEKMQ (reference sequence). The CDR3 contains 13 residues. The V and J ends lost 4 bases and 9 bases respectively, with 13 bases between them. The CDR3 region has the DNA TGTGCCAGCAGCTCAGACCAGGGTTTTGAGCAGTTCTTC. Translating it yields CASSSDQGFEQFF.

This chain's CDR3 is CASSLLRTGVILRYNEQFF. In nucleotides, the CDR3 is TGCGCCAGCAGCTTGTTGCGGACAGGGGTAATTCTAAGGTACAATGAGCAGTTCTTC. This chain uses TRBV5-1 with TRBJ2-1, with 9 bases lining up with TRBD1. Germline CDR1 is SGHRS and CDR2 is YFSETQ. This CDR3 is built from 19 residues. V was clipped by 1 base and J by 4 bases; unmatched bases: 15. Together with reference TRBV5-1 and TRBJ2-1, the CDR3 gives the full variable domain: KAGVTQTPRYLIKTRGQQVTLSCSPISGHRSVSWYQQTPGQGLQFLFEYFSETQRNKGNFPGRFSGRQFSNSRSEMNVSTLELGDSALYLCASSLLRTGVILRYNEQFFGPGTRLTVL.

The CDR3 is CASSQDAGGTYEQYF. Written as DNA, the CDR3 is TGCGCCAGCAGCCAAGACGCGGGGGGAACCTACGAGCAGTACTTC. This sequence joins TRBV4-1 and TRBJ2-7; TRBD2 aligns across 8 bases. Germline lookup yields CDR1 MGHRA and CDR2 YSYEKL. Trimming at V came to 0 bases and at J to 2 bases, leaving 3 bases not matched to a gene. The CDR3 extends over 15 amino acids.

The V and J genes are TRBV5-5 and TRBJ1-4, with 7 bases matching TRBD1. Germline values: CDR1 SGHKS, CDR2 YYEKEE (reference sequence). This CDR3 has 12 residues. After removal of 3 bases from V and 8 bases from J, the junction contained 1 base not matched to a gene. The DNA for the CDR3 is TGTGCCAGCAGCTCAGGGGGGGAAAAACTGTTTTTT. This encodes CASSSGGEKLFF.

V is TRBV7-8 and J is TRBJ1-1, with D possibly TRBD1 on 6 matching bases. The V and J ends lost 4 bases and 5 bases respectively, with 14 bases between them. In germline, CDR1 is SGHVS, CDR2 FQNEAQ. The CDR3 sequence is 14 residues long. The CDR3 sequence: CASSYQGIGTEAFF. The CDR3 coding sequence is TGTGCCAGCAGCTATCAGGGGATCGGGACTGAAGCTTTCTTT.

This clone was seen a single time. This sequence joins TRBV27 and TRBJ1-1; possible D gene TRBD1, 5 bases. Germline CDR1 reads MNHEY; CDR2 reads SMNVEV (reference sequence). V lost 6 bases to trimming and J lost 1 base, with 12 bases between them. The CDR3 covers 14 residues. The CDR3 spells CASSLSGANTEAFF. The CDR3 nucleotides are TGTGCCAGCAGCCTTAGCGGGGCGAACACTGAAGCTTTCTTT.

This clone was observed at least ten times. The chain couples TRBV6-5 to TRBJ2-3; 13 nucleotides agree with TRBD2. J gave up 4 bases and V 6 bases, and 4 bases lay outside the gene matches. The CDR3 length is 15 residues. Per germline, CDR1 MNHEY and CDR2 SVGAGI. CDR3 protein: CASRLLAGGPDTQYF. For the CDR3, the DNA is TGTGCCAGCAGACTACTAGCGGGGGGGCCAGATACGCAGTATTTT.

J is TRBJ1-2 and V is TRBV4-3; D is uncertain. Trimming shortened V by 1 base and J by 2 bases, and 14 bases separated the two germline ends. The V gene's germline CDR1 is LGHNA and CDR2 YSLEER. The CDR3 sequence is 16 residues long. The CDR3 reads CASSQVFGGANYGYTF. The DNA for the CDR3 is TGCGCCAGCAGCCAAGTTTTTGGAGGCGCGAACTATGGCTACACCTTC.

V is TRBV7-9 and J is TRBJ1-5, with no clear D. The CDR3 length is 16 residues. Germline assignment: CDR1 SEHNR and CDR2 FQNEAQ (reference sequence). V lost 0 bases to trimming and J lost 2 bases, with 11 bases between them. The CDR3 DNA reads as TGTGCCAGCAGCTTAGCGGGAGGAGGTGGCAATCAGCCCCAGCATTTT. Amino acid sequence: CASSLAGGGGNQPQHF.

The rearrangement links TRBV28 to TRBJ1-5, with a weak D call TRBD1 (5 bases). V lost 5 bases, J lost 4 bases, and 15 bases lay in between. The germline V gene has CDR1 MDHEN and CDR2 SYDVKM. The CDR3 has 15 residues. CDR3 in amino acids: CASSPVAGTNQPQHF. The CDR3 nucleotides read TGTGCCAGCAGTCCCGTGGCGGGGACTAATCAGCCCCAGCATTTT.

The J gene is TRBJ2-2, the V gene TRBV5-8, with a tentative D call TRBD2 (6 bases). There are 16 residues in the CDR3. Per the germline V gene, CDR1 is SGHTS and CDR2 is YDEGEE. V lost 4 bases and J 1 base, leaving 14 bases between the germline ends. For the CDR3, the DNA is TGTGCCAGCAGCGCGGGACGGATGGTGAACACCGGGGAGCTGTTTTTT. As protein: CASSAGRMVNTGELFF. Together with reference TRBV5-8 and TRBJ2-2, the CDR3 gives the full variable domain: EAGVTQSPTHLIKTRGQQATLRCSPISGHTSVYWYQQALGLGLQFLLWYDEGEERNRGNFPPRFSGRQFPNYSSELNVNALELEDSALYLCASSAGRMVNTGELFFGEGSRLTVL.

The V gene is TRBV7-2, the J gene TRBJ1-2; 11 bases fit TRBD1. The trim removed 4 bases at V and 5 bases at J, leaving 6 bases unmatched. The CDR3 has 15 residues. CDR1 SGHTA and CDR2 FQGNSA come from the germline V gene. CDR3 nucleotides: TGTGCCAGCAGCTCCGGGACAGGGGGTTTTTATGGCTACACCTTC. It yields the protein CASSSGTGGFYGYTF. Full variable domain (outside the CDR3, taken from reference TRBV7-2 and TRBJ1-2): GAGVSQSPSNKVTEKGKDVELRCDPISGHTALYWYRQSLGQGLEFLIYFQGNSAPDKSGLPSDRFSAERTGGSVSTLTIQRTQQEDSAVYLCASSSGTGGFYGYTFGSGTRLTVV.

CDR3 protein: CASSQDLINNEQFF. The CDR3 DNA reads as TGTGCCAGCAGCCAAGATCTAATCAACAATGAGCAGTTCTTC. The rearrangement links TRBV3-1 (or the pseudogene TRBV3-2) to TRBJ2-1; no reliable D call. This CDR3 has 14 residues. CDR1 and CDR2 from the germline V gene are LGHDT and YNNKEL (reference sequence). Trimming left V 0 bases short and J 5 bases short, with 8 bases between.

The chain employs TRBV10-3 and TRBJ2-5, with D unclear. Germline V gene lookup returns CDR1 ENHRY and CDR2 SYGVKD. This CDR3 has 13 residues. V dropped 4 bases and J dropped 5 bases, with 11 bases sitting between them. CDR3 amino acids: CAISVEFRETQYF. As DNA, the CDR3 is TGTGCCATCAGTGTCGAATTTCGGGAGACCCAGTACTTC.

The J gene is TRBJ2-1, the V gene TRBV13, with D uncertain. The germline V gene has CDR1 PRHDT and CDR2 FYEKMQ (reference sequence). The CDR3 has 15 residues. V lost 2 bases and J lost 0, with 8 bases in between. This CDR3 is CASSLSVVSYNEQFF. CDR3 nucleotide sequence: TGTGCCAGCAGCTTATCGGTAGTCTCCTACAATGAGCAGTTCTTC.

The V and J genes are TRBV7-6 and TRBJ2-7; TRBD1 matches 7 bases. In germline, CDR1 is SGHVS, CDR2 FNYEAQ. The CDR3 covers 17 residues. Losses at the gene ends were 2 bases for V and 0 bases for J; bases not matched to a gene: 10. In DNA, the CDR3 is TGTGCCAGCAGCTTATGGGACAGATATTCAAGCTCCTACGAGCAGTACTTC. Its protein is CASSLWDRYSSSYEQYF.

This chain connects TRBV5-1 to TRBJ1-4, with D uncertain. This CDR3 has 13 amino acids. Germline V CDR1 and CDR2: SGHRS, YFSETQ. V was cut by 1 base and J by 6 bases, with 7 bases left in between. The CDR3 nucleotides read TGCGCCAGCAGCTTGAGAGCGGATGAAAAACTGTTTTTT. Translating gives CASSLRADEKLFF.

V usage is TRBV4-2 and J usage is TRBJ1-2, with 9 bases matching TRBD1. The V gene end was trimmed by 4 bases and the J gene end by 5 bases; junction bases not matched to a gene: 8. Germline CDR1 LGHNA, CDR2 YNFKEQ. The CDR3 extends over 15 amino acids. The CDR3 is CASSPRTGVWYGYTF. CDR3 sequence (DNA): TGTGCCAGCAGCCCCAGGACAGGGGTATGGTATGGCTACACCTTC.

This clone was seen once. The V gene is TRBV7-9, the J gene TRBJ1-1; D is uncertain. Germline V gene data show CDR1 as SEHNR and CDR2 as FQNEAQ (reference sequence). V was shortened by 0 bases and J by 4 bases, with 9 bases between the two germline ends. The CDR3 is made up of 14 amino acids. Here the CDR3 DNA reads TGTGCCAGCAGCTTAGCGCTTTCGGGCACTGAAGCTTTCTTT. Translated: CASSLALSGTEAFF.

The chain employs TRBV7-2 and TRBJ1-6; 10 bases fit TRBD1. The CDR3 is 15 amino acids. V gave up 4 bases and J gave up 7 bases; unmatched junction bases: 4. CDR1 is SGHTA, CDR2 FQGNSA, per germline. CDR3 sequence (DNA): TGTGCCAGCAGCTGGGACAGGGGAGGCAATTCACCCCTCCACTTT. This encodes CASSWDRGGNSPLHF. The variable domain in full, with the rest retrieved from reference TRBV7-2 and TRBJ1-6, is GAGVSQSPSNKVTEKGKDVELRCDPISGHTALYWYRQSLGQGLEFLIYFQGNSAPDKSGLPSDRFSAERTGGSVSTLTIQRTQQEDSAVYLCASSWDRGGNSPLHFGNGTRLTVT.

This chain connects TRBV5-6 to TRBJ1-3, with D possibly TRBD1 on 6 matching bases. Germline V gives CDR1 SGHDT, CDR2 YYEEEE. Trimming shortened V by 8 bases and J by 2 bases, and 14 bases separated the two germline ends. This CDR3 has 14 residues. CDR3 nucleotides: TGTGCCAGTAGCAAAACAGGGACTGGAAACACCATATATTTT. Translated, it gives CASSKTGTGNTIYF.

For the CDR3, the DNA is TGTGCCAGCAGTTTTAGTATGAGATTCTATGGCTACACCTTC. Translating gives CASSFSMRFYGYTF. The J gene is TRBJ1-2, the V gene TRBV28; D gene unclear. The CDR3 covers 14 residues. Germline V CDR1 and CDR2: MDHEN, SYDVKM. V lost 3 bases, J lost 4 bases, and 12 bases lay in between.